This TCR beta chain was identified during a study of vaccination and CD4 T cells after COVID-19. A note on this clonotype: Its antigen remains unidentified.

V dropped 6 bases and J dropped 5; count of bases not matched to a gene: 8. Germline V CDR1 and CDR2: DFQATT, SNEGSKA (reference sequence). The CDR3 is made up of 14 amino acids. Documented treatment: roughly 10-day PBMC culture with coronavirus spike peptide pools or control peptides (ViraFEST assay). It was on days 3 and 7 that half the medium was replaced with fresh IL-2 medium. Negative selection isolated the CD4+ T cells once the cells had been cultured for over 9 days. CD4+ T cells that had been cultured provided DNA sequenced with the Oncomine TCR Beta short-read assay. Genomic DNA was taken out of cultured CD4+ T cells by extraction. TCRdb redid the calling of the PCR reads with MiXCR, one entry per CDR3 protein. The data show some 15,000 distinct CDR3 sequences, around 49% seen once.

The sequence came from a human donor who had recovered from COVID-19. The gene calls are TRBV20-1 and TRBJ2-3; 10 nucleotides line up with TRBD2. Specimen: CD4+ T cells from blood, cultured in vitro. This CDR3 is CSARSGRILDTQYF. For the CDR3, the DNA is TGCAGTGCCCGTAGCGGGAGGATCTTAGATACGCAGTATTTT.